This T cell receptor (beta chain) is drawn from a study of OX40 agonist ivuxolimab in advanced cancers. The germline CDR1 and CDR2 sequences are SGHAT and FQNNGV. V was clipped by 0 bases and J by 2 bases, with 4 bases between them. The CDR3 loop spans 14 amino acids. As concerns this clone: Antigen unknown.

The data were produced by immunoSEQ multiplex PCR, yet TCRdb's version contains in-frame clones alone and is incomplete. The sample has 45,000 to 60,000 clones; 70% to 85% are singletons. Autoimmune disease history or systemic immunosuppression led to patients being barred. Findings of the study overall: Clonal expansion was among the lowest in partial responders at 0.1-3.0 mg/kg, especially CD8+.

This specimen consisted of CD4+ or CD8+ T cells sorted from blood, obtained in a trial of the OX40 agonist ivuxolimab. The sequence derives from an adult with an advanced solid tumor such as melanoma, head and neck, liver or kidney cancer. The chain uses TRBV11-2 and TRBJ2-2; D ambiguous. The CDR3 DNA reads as TGTGCCAGCAGCTTAGAACATAACACCGGGGAGCTGTTTTTT. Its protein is CASSLEHNTGELFF.